This is a list of T cell receptor beta chains from one sample in a study of Graves' ophthalmopathy and Graves' hyperthyroidism. From the multiplex PCR reads, TCRdb called clonotypes with MiXCR, one entry per CDR3 protein. The sample gives about 340,000 distinct CDR3 sequences, about a sixth of which show up once; about 12% is in the top ten. Sequenced material: peripheral blood. These receptors were obtained from an adult man with Graves' ophthalmopathy. Both conserved end residues are part of each CDR3. D genes are given only for firm matches. Expanded clones get a size class; other rows say once, few or many, or leave the size out.

D gene | J gene | V gene | clone size | CDR3 DNA | CDR3 protein
NA | TRBJ1-6 | TRBV30 | many | TGTGCCTGGAGGAACAGTGGCAGGGGAAAATATAATTCACCCCTCCACTTT | CAWRNSGRGKYNSPLHF
NA | TRBJ2-7 | TRBV6-2/TRBV6-3 | many | TGTGCCAGCAGTTACCAGCTCTCCTACGAGCAGTACTTC | CASSYQLSYEQYF
TRBD1 | TRBJ2-5 | TRBV7-3 | many | TGTGCCAGCAGTCCTCAGGGGGCCGAGACCCAGTACTTC | CASSPQGAETQYF
TRBD1 | TRBJ1-5 | TRBV6-5 | many | TGTGCCAGCAGAAACAGGGGGGCAGGCAATCAGCCCCAGCATTTT | CASRNRGAGNQPQHF
NA | TRBJ2-7 | TRBV30 | many | TGTGCCTGGAGTGTACTAGTGGAGGAAGGGCACGAGCAGTACTTC | CAWSVLVEEGHEQYF
TRBD1 | TRBJ2-2 | TRBV30 | NA | TGTGCCTGGAGTGTGGAGGAGGTCGGGACAGGGGAGTTGGAGCTGTTTTTT | CAWSVEEVGTGELELFF
NA | TRBJ2-5 | TRBV19 | many | TGTGCCAGTAGTATGGGGGGCGCAAGGGAGACCCAGTACTTC | CASSMGGARETQYF
TRBD1 | TRBJ2-7 | TRBV6-2/TRBV6-3 | many | TGTGCCAGTAATACCAGGGGGACCTCCTACGAGCAGTACTTC | CASNTRGTSYEQYF
NA | TRBJ1-5 | TRBV7-2 | many | TGTGCCAGCAGCTTAACGACAGGTCCTAGCAATCAGCCCCAGCATTTT | CASSLTTGPSNQPQHF
TRBD1 | TRBJ2-7 | TRBV11-2 | NA | TGTGCCAGCAACCCGACAGGGGGCTCCGTCGAGCAGTACTTC | CASNPTGGSVEQYF
NA | TRBJ1-5 | TRBV6-5 | many | TGTGCCAGCAGTTACGTGACAGTTAGCAATCAGCCCCAGCATTTT | CASSYVTVSNQPQHF
TRBD2 | TRBJ2-7 | TRBV10-3 | NA | TGTGCCATCAGTGAGTCGAAGTCTAGCGGGATCTACGAGCAGTACTTC | CAISESKSSGIYEQYF
NA | TRBJ2-3 | TRBV12-3/TRBV12-4 | many | TGTGCCAGCAGCCTCAGTCGGGGGAGCAATCAGCCCCAGTATTTT | CASSLSRGSNQPQYF
NA | TRBJ2-2 | TRBV12-3/TRBV12-4 | many | TGTGCCAGCAGGCCCGGACCGACGGATAGCACCGGGGAGCTGTTTTTT | CASRPGPTDSTGELFF
NA | TRBJ1-1 | TRBV19 | many | TGTGCCAGTATGGGGAGAGAGAACACTGAAGCTTTCTTT | CASMGRENTEAFF
NA | TRBJ1-6 | TRBV3-1 | few | TGTGCCAGCGGGTTCGGGGGATCAGGAGCCAGTTCACCCCTCCACTTT | CASGFGGSGASSPLHF
NA | TRBJ1-2 | TRBV12-5 | many | TGTGCTAGTGGTTTGGTTCCTGGCCTTCCTAACTATGGCTACACCTTC | CASGLVPGLPNYGYTF
NA | TRBJ1-5 | TRBV7-2 | NA | TGTGCCAGCAGCCAAGACCAGGGGTTGCCCCAGCATTTT | CASSQDQGLPQHF
NA | TRBJ1-1 | TRBV19 | many | TGTGCCAGTAGCAACAGGGTAAACACTGAAGCTTTCTTT | CASSNRVNTEAFF
NA | TRBJ1-2 | TRBV6-5 | many | TGTGCCAGCTTAGGAGGAGCTGGCTACACCTTC | CASLGGAGYTF
TRBD1 | TRBJ1-5 | TRBV2 | many | TGTGCCAGCAGTGTAGGCATAGGAACAGGGGCTTATAGCAATCAGCCCCAGCATTTT | CASSVGIGTGAYSNQPQHF
NA | TRBJ2-7 | TRBV20-1 | many | TGCAGTGCTGTCCCCGTGAACTACGAGCAGTACTTC | CSAVPVNYEQYF
NA | TRBJ1-1 | TRBV27 | many | TGTGCCAGCAGACCCGAGGGTCTAGACACTGAAGCTTTCTTT | CASRPEGLDTEAFF
NA | TRBJ1-5 | TRBV20-1 | many | TGCAGTGCCGGACGGGACAATCAGCCCCAGCATTTT | CSAGRDNQPQHF
NA | TRBJ1-2 | TRBV24-1 | once | TGTGCCACCAGTGATCCCTCGGGGCAGGGAGACACCTATGGCTACACCTTC | CATSDPSGQGDTYGYTF
TRBD1 | TRBJ1-1 | TRBV29-1 | many | TGCAGCGTTGACGCCGGGACAGGGGGCACTGAAGCTTTCTTT | CSVDAGTGGTEAFF
NA | TRBJ2-7 | TRBV19 | many | TGTGCCAGTAGTCCCGAGATGGAGCAGTACTTC | CASSPEMEQYF
NA | TRBJ2-7 | TRBV7-9 | NA | TGTGCCAGCACCCCCACAGACTACGAGCAGTACTTC | CASTPTDYEQYF
NA | TRBJ1-1 | TRBV6-5 | many | TGTGCCAGCAGTTCCCCGAGGGGCCGAGGATTGAACACTGAAGCTTTCTTT | CASSSPRGRGLNTEAFF
TRBD2 | TRBJ2-5 | TRBV24-1 | NA | TGTGCCACCAGTGGAGGGACTAGCGGGCCTAGGGGACAAGAGACCCAGTACTTC | CATSGGTSGPRGQETQYF
TRBD1 | TRBJ1-1 | TRBV28 | NA | TGTGCCAGCATGAGACAGGGTAACACTGAAGCTTTCTTT | CASMRQGNTEAFF
TRBD2 | TRBJ2-7 | TRBV6-2/TRBV6-3 | few | TGTGCCACCGAACCTAGCGGGAGGGCTGGCGAGCAGTACTTC | CATEPSGRAGEQYF
NA | TRBJ1-2 | TRBV9 | many | TGTGCCAGCAGCGTATCGGGAACTCTCTATGGCTACACCTTC | CASSVSGTLYGYTF
NA | TRBJ2-5 | TRBV10-1 | many | TGCGCCAGCAGTGAGTCCTTACATAACCAAGAGACCCAGTACTTC | CASSESLHNQETQYF
NA | TRBJ2-7 | TRBV7-2 | many | TGTGCCAGCAGCTCTATCCGGGGGTCTGGGGAGCAGTACTTC | CASSSIRGSGEQYF
TRBD1 | TRBJ1-1 | TRBV12-3/TRBV12-4 | NA | TGTGCCAGCAGTTTAGCGTTATTTAGGGGGACAGCGTTT | CASSLALFRGTAF
NA | TRBJ1-5 | TRBV30 | many | TGTGCCTGGAGTGCGGGACGACCCAATCAGCCCCAGCATTTT | CAWSAGRPNQPQHF
TRBD1 | TRBJ1-5 | TRBV11-1 | many | TGTGCCAGCAGCTTTCGTTCTAGGTCGGGACAGGGGTCTACTCAGCCCCAGCATTTT | CASSFRSRSGQGSTQPQHF
NA | TRBJ2-5 | TRBV4-1 | many | TGCGCCAGCAGCGCTGGGCTTTCTATGATAGGAGAGACCCAGTACTTC | CASSAGLSMIGETQYF
TRBD1 | TRBJ1-2 | TRBV5-1 | many | TGCGCCAGCAGCCTATACAGGGGGCGAGACTATGGCTACACCTTC | CASSLYRGRDYGYTF
TRBD2 | TRBJ2-5 | TRBV6-1 | many | TGTGCCAGCAGTGGGATATTAGCGGGGGCCAGAGAGACCCAGTACTTC | CASSGILAGARETQYF
NA | TRBJ2-7 | TRBV6-5 | NA | TGTGCCAGCAGTTACCCTTCGGGACGGGGGGAGCAGTACTTC | CASSYPSGRGEQYF
NA | TRBJ2-7 | TRBV11-2 | many | TGTGCCAGCAGCTTACCCATCTCCTACGAGCAGTACTTC | CASSLPISYEQYF